The 6 T cell receptor beta chains in this list originate from one sample, sequenced in a study of shared clonotypes between healthy human individuals. Profiled with immunoSEQ multiplex PCR; TCRdb holds only in-frame clones, not every one. The sample lists 1.5 million to 1.9 million clones; about 98% were seen once. The material sequenced was naive CD4+ T cells sorted from blood. The sample's subset: CD45RA+ positively selected. The receptors come from a man between 25 and 39 years old in good health.

The rearrangement joins TRBV5-1 to TRBJ2-1; the match to TRBD2 covers 9 bases. J was trimmed by 8 bases and V by 4 bases; bases with no gene match: 10. Per germline, CDR1 SGHRS and CDR2 YFSETQ. The CDR3 length is 15 residues. This CDR3 is CASSREGLASDEQFF. The CDR3 DNA follows: TGCGCCAGCAGCCGGGAGGGACTAGCCAGCGATGAGCAGTTCTTC.

The chain combines TRBV30 with TRBJ2-6; weak D call: TRBD2 (5 bases). The CDR3 runs to 18 residues. The V gene lost 0 bases and the J gene lost 1 base, with 16 bases spanning the gap. In germline, CDR1 is GTSNPN, CDR2 SVGIG (reference sequence). As DNA, the CDR3 is TGTGCCTGGAGTGTACGCTTCCACGGACTGTCTGGGGCCAACGTCCTGACTTTC. Translation gives CAWSVRFHGLSGANVLTF. The full variable domain, its missing parts supplied by reference TRBV30 and TRBJ2-6, is SQTIHQWPATLVQPVGSPLSLECTVEGTSNPNLYWYRQAAGRGLQLLFYSVGIGQISSEVPQNLSASRPQDRQFILSSKKLLLSDSGFYLCAWSVRFHGLSGANVLTFGAGSRLTVL.

The V gene is TRBV9, the J gene TRBJ2-7; possible D gene TRBD2, 7 bases. Trimming left V 0 bases short and J 3 bases short, with 13 bases between. The CDR3 runs to 15 residues. CDR1 is SGDLS and CDR2 is YYNGEE in the germline V gene. DNA of the CDR3: TGTGCCAGCAGCGTAGCGGGGGGCCCCGACTACGAGCAGTACTTC. Residues: CASSVAGGPDYEQYF.

This chain links TRBV7-6 with TRBJ2-3; perhaps TRBD2 as D (6 bases). Germline V gene data show CDR1 as SGHVS and CDR2 as FNYEAQ. This CDR3 spans 13 amino acids. V was cut by 7 bases and J by 4 bases, with 12 bases left in between. CDR3 in DNA: TGTGCCAGCACCCCGGAGGGCCCAGATACGCAGTATTTT. Amino acid sequence: CASTPEGPDTQYF.

J is TRBJ2-1 and V is TRBV7-2; 9 bases map to TRBD1. Losses at the gene ends were 1 base for V and 6 bases for J; bases not matched to a gene: 4. The CDR3 loop spans 15 amino acids. CDR1 and CDR2 from the germline V gene are SGHTA and FQGNSA. This CDR3 reads CASSLGDRDPNEQFF. The CDR3 DNA is TGTGCCAGCAGCTTAGGGGACAGGGATCCCAATGAGCAGTTCTTC.

V is TRBV5-4 and J is TRBJ2-7; no reliable D call. V lost 1 base, J lost 1 base, and 12 bases lay in between. Looked up from germline, CDR1 is SGHNT and CDR2 is YYREEE (reference sequence). The CDR3 is 15 amino acids. CDR3 sequence: CASSLYNLESYEQYF. In DNA, the CDR3 is TGTGCCAGCAGCTTGTATAATCTCGAGTCCTACGAGCAGTACTTC.